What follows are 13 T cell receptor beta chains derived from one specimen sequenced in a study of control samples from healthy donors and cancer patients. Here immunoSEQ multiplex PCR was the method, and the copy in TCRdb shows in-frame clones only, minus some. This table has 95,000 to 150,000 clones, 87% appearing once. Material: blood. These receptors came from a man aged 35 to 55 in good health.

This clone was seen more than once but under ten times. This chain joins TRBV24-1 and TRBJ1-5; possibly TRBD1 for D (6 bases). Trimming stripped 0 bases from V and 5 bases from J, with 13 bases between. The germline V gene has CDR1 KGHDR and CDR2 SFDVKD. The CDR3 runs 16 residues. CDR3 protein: CATSDLGEDRDQPQHF. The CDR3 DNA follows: TGTGCCACCAGTGATTTGGGGGAGGACAGAGATCAGCCCCAGCATTTT.

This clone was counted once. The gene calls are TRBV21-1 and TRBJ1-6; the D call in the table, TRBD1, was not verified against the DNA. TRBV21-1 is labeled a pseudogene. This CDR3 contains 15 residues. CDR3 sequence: CASSNGRQVNSPLHF. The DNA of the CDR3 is TGTGCCAGCAGCAACGGACGACAGGTAAATTCACCCCTCCACTTT.

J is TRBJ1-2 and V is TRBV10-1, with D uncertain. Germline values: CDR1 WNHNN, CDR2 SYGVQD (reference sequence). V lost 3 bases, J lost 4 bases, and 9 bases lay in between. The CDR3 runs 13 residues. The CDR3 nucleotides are TGCGCCAGCAGTGACCACGGGTTCTATGGCTACACCTTC. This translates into CASSDHGFYGYTF.

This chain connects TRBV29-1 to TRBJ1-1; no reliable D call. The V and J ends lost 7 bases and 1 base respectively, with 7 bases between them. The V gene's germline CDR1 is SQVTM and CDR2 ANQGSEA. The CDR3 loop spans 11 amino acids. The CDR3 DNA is TGCAGCGCCGTACCGAACACTGAAGCTTTCTTT. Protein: CSAVPNTEAFF.

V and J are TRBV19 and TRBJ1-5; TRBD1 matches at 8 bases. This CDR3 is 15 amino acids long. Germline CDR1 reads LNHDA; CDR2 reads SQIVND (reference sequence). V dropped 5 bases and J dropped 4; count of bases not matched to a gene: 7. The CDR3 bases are TGTGCCAGTAGTCTCTTGACAGGGGCAAATCAGCCCCAGCATTTT. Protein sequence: CASSLLTGANQPQHF.

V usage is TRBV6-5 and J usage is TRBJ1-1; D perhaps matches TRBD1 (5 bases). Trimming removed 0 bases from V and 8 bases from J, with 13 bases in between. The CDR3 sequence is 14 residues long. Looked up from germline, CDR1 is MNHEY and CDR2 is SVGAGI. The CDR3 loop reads CASSYSKARTEAFF. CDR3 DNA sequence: TGTGCCAGCAGTTACTCGAAGGCTAGGACAGAAGCTTTCTTT.

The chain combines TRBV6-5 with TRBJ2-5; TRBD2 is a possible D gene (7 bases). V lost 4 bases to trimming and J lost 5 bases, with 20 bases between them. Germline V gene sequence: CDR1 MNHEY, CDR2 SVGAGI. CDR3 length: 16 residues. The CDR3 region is CASSFFFSSGGETQYF. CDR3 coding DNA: TGTGCCAGCAGTTTTTTTTTCTCTTCGGGGGGCGAGACCCAGTACTTC.

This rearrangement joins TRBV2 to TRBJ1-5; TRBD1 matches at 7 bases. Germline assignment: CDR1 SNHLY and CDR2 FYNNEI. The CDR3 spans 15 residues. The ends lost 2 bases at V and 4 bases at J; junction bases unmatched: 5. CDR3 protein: CASSEYGTDNQPQHF. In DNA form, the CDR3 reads TGTGCCAGCAGTGAATATGGGACAGATAATCAGCCCCAGCATTTT.

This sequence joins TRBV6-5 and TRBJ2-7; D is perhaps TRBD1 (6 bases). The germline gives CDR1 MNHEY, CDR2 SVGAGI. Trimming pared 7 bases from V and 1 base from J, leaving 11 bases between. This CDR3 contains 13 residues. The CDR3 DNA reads TGTGCCAGCACTACTACAGGGTCCTACGAGCAGTACTTC. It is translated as CASTTTGSYEQYF.

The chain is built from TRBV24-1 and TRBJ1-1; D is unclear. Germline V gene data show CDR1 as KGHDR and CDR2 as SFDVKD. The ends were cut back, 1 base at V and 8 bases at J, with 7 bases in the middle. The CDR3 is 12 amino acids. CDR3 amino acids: CATSDFRGEAFF. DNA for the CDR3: TGTGCCACCAGTGATTTTCGGGGAGAAGCTTTCTTT.

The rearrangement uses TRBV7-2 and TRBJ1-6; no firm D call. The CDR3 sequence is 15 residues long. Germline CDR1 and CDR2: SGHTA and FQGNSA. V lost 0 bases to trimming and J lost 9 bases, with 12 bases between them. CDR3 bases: TGTGCCAGCAGCTTAGCGGCAGCGAGGAGTTCACCCCTCCACTTT. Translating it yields CASSLAAARSSPLHF.

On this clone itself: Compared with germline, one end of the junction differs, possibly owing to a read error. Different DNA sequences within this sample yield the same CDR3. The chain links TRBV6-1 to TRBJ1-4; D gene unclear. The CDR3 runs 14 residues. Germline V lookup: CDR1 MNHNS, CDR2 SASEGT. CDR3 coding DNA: TGTGCCAGCAGCGAAGGTGGCAGCGGAGAAAAACTGTTTTTT. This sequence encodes CASSEGGSGEKLFF.

The CDR3 spells CATSDYPGSQFNYGYTF. The CDR3 coding sequence is TGTGCCACCAGTGATTACCCGGGTTCCCAATTTAACTATGGCTACACCTTC. This rearrangement joins TRBV24-1 to TRBJ1-2; D not certain. CDR1 is KGHDR and CDR2 is SFDVKD in the germline V gene. Trimming removed 2 bases from V and 1 base from J, with 16 bases in between. The CDR3 runs 17 residues.